Listed below are T cell receptor beta chains from one sample, sequenced in a study of beta chain features in type 1 diabetes. Clones were sequenced by immunoSEQ multiplex PCR, and TCRdb holds only the in-frame ones, with some missing. The sample yields 300,000 to 350,000 clones, roughly 12% seen once. Source material: naive CD4+ T cells from blood. The origin of the receptors is a woman aged 18-29 years with type 1 diabetes. CDR3s include the opening cysteine and the closing phenylalanine or tryptophan. A D gene is named only where the DNA matches it firmly. Some rows mark clone size as missing; the rest say once, few, many or name a class of expanded clone.

cdr3_nt cdr3_aa clone_size d_call j_call v_call
TGCGCCAGCAGCCAAGGACCGGGACTAGCGGGAGAAAGGGCCTACAATGAGCAGTTCTTC CASSQGPGLAGERAYNEQFF NA TRBD2 TRBJ2-1 TRBV4-3
TGTGCCAGCAGCTTAAAACAACGACCAGGGGGTGGGGATACGCAGTATTTT CASSLKQRPGGGDTQYF NA TRBD1 TRBJ2-3 TRBV5-4
TGTGCCAGCAGCGTAGTAAGCGGGGGCGATGAGCAGTTCTTC CASSVVSGGDEQFF few TRBD2 TRBJ2-1 TRBV9
TGTGCCAGCAGCCGGACAGGCCTCACAGATACGCAGTATTTT CASSRTGLTDTQYF NA TRBD1 TRBJ2-3 TRBV27
TGTGCCAGTAGTATCCCCAGTGAAAAACTGTTTTTT CASSIPSEKLFF NA NA TRBJ1-4 TRBV19
TGTGCCAGCAGCTATGGACAGGGCCAGGGTAACACTGAAGCTTTCTTT CASSYGQGQGNTEAFF NA TRBD1 TRBJ1-1 TRBV7-6
TGTGCCAGCAGCTCTGACACTGGGGCCAACGTCCTGACTTTC CASSSDTGANVLTF few NA TRBJ2-6 TRBV5-5
TGTGCCAGCAGTTCCGAGGGGGCGATGAACACTGAAGCTTTCTTT CASSSEGAMNTEAFF few TRBD1 TRBJ1-1 TRBV6-5
TGTGCCAGTGCCGAGGGACTAGCGGGAGTGGGGGAGCAGTACTTC CASAEGLAGVGEQYF NA TRBD2 TRBJ2-7 TRBV9
TGTGCCAGCAGTTTATGGAAGATCGGGGGGGGCGCTAACTATGGCTACACCTTC CASSLWKIGGGANYGYTF few NA TRBJ1-2 TRBV28
TGTGCCAGCAGCCCCCAGGGACAGGCGAACACCGGGGAGCTGTTTTTT CASSPQGQANTGELFF NA TRBD1 TRBJ2-2 TRBV7-6
TGTGCCTGGAGTTTGGCAGCGCGCTACAATGAGCAGTTCTTC CAWSLAARYNEQFF NA NA TRBJ2-1 TRBV30
TGTGCCAGCAGCCCCATGAGGGGGCCTGCCACCGGGGAGCTGTTTTTT CASSPMRGPATGELFF NA TRBD1 TRBJ2-2 TRBV6-6
TGTGCCAGCAGCTTAGATCCATACAATGAGCAGTTCTTC CASSLDPYNEQFF NA NA TRBJ2-1 TRBV11-2
TGTGCCTGGAAAGGGGGTAGCACAGATACGCAGTATTTT CAWKGGSTDTQYF few NA TRBJ2-3 TRBV30
TGTGCCAGCAGTTCGAGGGGGCTTGCTTTCTTT CASSSRGLAFF few TRBD1 TRBJ1-1 TRBV11-2
TGCGCCAGCAGCCTCTTGACTAGCGGGAGTCACAATGAGCAGTTCTTC CASSLLTSGSHNEQFF NA TRBD2 TRBJ2-1 TRBV4-1
TGTGCCAGCAGTCCCGGGACAGATCGCGCTGAGCAGTTCTTC CASSPGTDRAEQFF NA TRBD1 TRBJ2-1 TRBV28
TGTGCCAGCAGCCGACGGGAGGGATCCTACAATGAGCAGTTCTTC CASSRREGSYNEQFF few TRBD2 TRBJ2-1 TRBV4-2
TGTGCCAGCAGCCTCCGGGACACAGTCACAGATACGCAGTATTTT CASSLRDTVTDTQYF NA NA TRBJ2-3 TRBV6-5
TGTGCCAGCACCAAAAGAGGGACACCCCAAGAGACCCAGTACTTC CASTKRGTPQETQYF NA NA TRBJ2-5 TRBV6-5
TGCGCCAGCAGCTTGGACAGTGACCTAGCCAAAAACATTCAGTACTTC CASSLDSDLAKNIQYF NA NA TRBJ2-4 TRBV5-1
TGCAGCGTCGCTGTCCTAGTGAACACTGAAGCTTTCTTT CSVAVLVNTEAFF NA NA TRBJ1-1 TRBV29-1
TGCGCCAGCAGCCAAGATGGGCGGGGACGCAGTAACTATGGCTACACCTTC CASSQDGRGRSNYGYTF few NA TRBJ1-2 TRBV4-3
TGTGCCATCAGTGAGTCTCAAGGGCTAGCGGGTTACAATGAGCAGTTCTTC CAISESQGLAGYNEQFF NA TRBD2 TRBJ2-1 TRBV10-3
TGTGCCAGCAGCTTGGCCGGCGGCACTGAAGCTTTCTTT CASSLAGGTEAFF few NA TRBJ1-1 TRBV25-1
TGTGCCAGCAGCTCCGGGGGACTAGCGGGCGTACTAGCCAAAAACATTCAGTACTTC CASSSGGLAGVLAKNIQYF NA TRBD2 TRBJ2-4 TRBV11-3
TGTGCCTGTACAGGGGCCGGGAATCAGCCCCAGCATTTT CACTGAGNQPQHF NA TRBD1 TRBJ1-5 TRBV30
TGTGCCACCAGCAGAGAAGGAACAGGGGGTTTAGGTGAGCAGTTCTTC CATSREGTGGLGEQFF NA TRBD1 TRBJ2-1 TRBV15
TGTGCCTGGAGTTGGGGGGGAGGCACAGATACGCAGTATTTT CAWSWGGGTDTQYF NA TRBD2 TRBJ2-3 TRBV30
TGTGCCAGCATTTATCGTCTGGCGGAGCCCACCCAAAAGGCAGATACGCAGTATTTT CASIYRLAEPTQKADTQYF few NA TRBJ2-3 TRBV2
TGTGCCAGCAGCGTAGCCTCAGGTGGCTACACCTTC CASSVASGGYTF few NA TRBJ1-2 TRBV9
TGCGCCAGCAGCCTGTCTAGCGGGTCCTCCTACAATGAGCAGTTCTTC CASSLSSGSSYNEQFF few TRBD2 TRBJ2-1 TRBV4-3
TGTGCCTGGAGTCGGGACAGCCTTTCCCAAGATACGCAGTATTTT CAWSRDSLSQDTQYF NA TRBD1 TRBJ2-3 TRBV30
TGTGCCAGCTCACCCGGGACTAGCGGGAGTTGGAACGAGCAGTACTTC CASSPGTSGSWNEQYF NA TRBD2 TRBJ2-7 TRBV18
TGTGCCAGCTCACCAAGACTAGCGGTTGGGGAGAATGAGCAGTTCTTC CASSPRLAVGENEQFF NA TRBD2 TRBJ2-1 TRBV18
TGTGCCAGCAGCTCATTGGGAGGGTGGACTAATGAAAAACTGTTTTTT CASSSLGGWTNEKLFF few NA TRBJ1-4 TRBV11-2
TGCGCCAGCAGCCCCGACAGGGCGAACACCGGGGAGCTGTTTTTT CASSPDRANTGELFF few TRBD1 TRBJ2-2 TRBV4-1
TGTGCCAGCAGTCCCCGAGGGTTGAACACTGAAGCTTTCTTT CASSPRGLNTEAFF once NA TRBJ1-1 TRBV28
TGTGCCAGCACCCTAAGTAGCCACCCGTCAGGGGAGCTGTTTTTT CASTLSSHPSGELFF NA NA TRBJ2-2 TRBV28
TGTGCCAGCGGACAGGGGGCGCCCACCGGGGAGCTGTTTTTT CASGQGAPTGELFF NA TRBD1 TRBJ2-2 TRBV7-9
TGTGCCAGCAGTGAGGACAGGGAGCGGGGCTACACCTTC CASSEDRERGYTF few TRBD1 TRBJ1-2 TRBV25-1
TGTGCCAGCAGCCGAGACAGGGCGAGCTCCTACGAGCAGTACTTC CASSRDRASSYEQYF NA TRBD1 TRBJ2-7 TRBV7-8
TGTGCCAGCAGGGAGAGACAGGGCAACTATGGCTACACCTTC CASRERQGNYGYTF NA TRBD1 TRBJ1-2 TRBV7-2
TGCGCCAGCAGCCAAGACGGGAGTCAGCCCCAGCATTTT CASSQDGSQPQHF few NA TRBJ1-5 TRBV4-3
TGTGCCAGCAGTCGAAGGACAGGGCTAGGGGAGACCCAGTACTTC CASSRRTGLGETQYF NA TRBD1 TRBJ2-5 TRBV2
TGTGCCAGCAGCTTAGGAGGGGGCGAGGTAAACATTCAGTACTTC CASSLGGGEVNIQYF few TRBD1 TRBJ2-4 TRBV7-2
TGTGCCAGCAGCTTAGCGCGCACTGTGGGCTACACCTTC CASSLARTVGYTF few NA TRBJ1-2 TRBV7-2
TGTGCCAGCAGAAGGGACAGATTCTACGAGCAGTACTTC CASRRDRFYEQYF NA TRBD1 TRBJ2-7 TRBV6-6
TGTGCCAGCAGTACCGCCGAGTCTCGACTGATTGGCTACACCTTC CASSTAESRLIGYTF NA NA TRBJ1-2 TRBV28
TGTGCCAGCAGTCCGCGTGGCAGGGAGGGGGAAAAACTGTTTTTT CASSPRGREGEKLFF NA NA TRBJ1-4 TRBV27
TGTGCCAGCAGCTTAGGTCACAGCACCGGGGAGCTGTTTTTT CASSLGHSTGELFF few NA TRBJ2-2 TRBV11-3
TGCAGCGCCGACTACTACGGGACAGGGGGGCTGAGTGGCTACACCTTC CSADYYGTGGLSGYTF few TRBD1 TRBJ1-2 TRBV29-1
TGTGCCAGCAGCATCGGGACTAGCGGTTCCCTCTCCTACAATGAGCAGTTCTTC CASSIGTSGSLSYNEQFF NA NA TRBJ2-1 TRBV21-1
TGCGCCAGCAGCGCTCTAGCGGTGCGATCTAGCACAGATACGCAGTATTTT CASSALAVRSSTDTQYF NA TRBD2 TRBJ2-3 TRBV5-1
TGTGCCAGCAGCTTGACTAGTCCCTACAATGAGCAGTTCTTC CASSLTSPYNEQFF few NA TRBJ2-1 TRBV7-9
TGTGCCAGTAGTATTCTGGACAGGTTGAATCAGCCCCAGCATTTT CASSILDRLNQPQHF few TRBD1 TRBJ1-5 TRBV19
TGTGCCAGCAGTTTCCACTGGGCAGGGGATGGGCAAGAGACCCAGTACTTC CASSFHWAGDGQETQYF few NA TRBJ2-5 TRBV28
TGTGCCAGCAGGCCGACAGGGCGCGAGCAGTTCTTC CASRPTGREQFF NA TRBD1 TRBJ2-1 TRBV28